This paragraph covers one TCR beta chain sequence. Antigen specificity is unknown. Data came from immunoSEQ multiplex PCR; TCRdb stores just in-frame clones and leaves some out. The table lists 37,000 or so clones, roughly 82% of them singletons. The CDR3 loop spans 10 amino acids. V gave up 4 bases and J gave up 3 bases, with 1 base separating them. In germline, CDR1 is MNHNY, CDR2 SVGAGI (reference sequence). The data were taken from a study of OX40 agonist ivuxolimab in advanced cancers. Notes on the study in general: The study did not work out the antigen specificity of the expanded peripheral T cells.

The clonotype was recovered from an adult with an advanced solid tumor such as melanoma, head and neck, liver or kidney cancer. The sequenced sample was CD4+ or CD8+ T cells sorted from blood, obtained in a trial of the OX40 agonist ivuxolimab. The chain links TRBV6-6 to TRBJ2-7; D gene uncertain. CDR3 coding DNA: TGTGCCAGCAGTTTCTACGAGCAGTACTTC. The encoded protein is CASSFYEQYF.